The source of this T cell receptor beta chain is a study of technical replicates of blood from a handful of donors. Here immunoSEQ multiplex PCR was the method, and the copy in TCRdb shows in-frame clones only, minus some. The sample comprises 65,000 to 70,000 clones, roughly 88% of which are singletons, and roughly 4.5% rests with the top ten. CDR1 and CDR2 from the germline V gene are SGHNT and YYREEE (reference sequence). V was trimmed by 1 base and J by 1 base, leaving 8 bases between them. The CDR3 has 15 amino acids. This TCR came from a human donor in good health. Some clones in this sample may be carry-over from other donors' samples. The chain has TRBV5-4 and TRBJ2-2; D ambiguous. What was sequenced was PBMCs. The CDR3 DNA reads as TGTGCCAGCAGCTTGAAAGGAGTGAACACCGGGGAGCTGTTTTTT. This sequence encodes CASSLKGVNTGELFF.